Listed here is a single T cell receptor (beta chain). This record comes from a study of blood T cell repertoires in COVID-19. Study details: Resolution of symptoms, clearance, or two negative PCRs was present in recovered Cohort 3 donors. Spain, Italy and the United States supplied samples that represented acute and convalescent COVID-19. Sample material is recorded as cDNA or gDNA derived from T cells, B-cell-depleted T cells, or PBMCs.

The study recruited people aged 18 to 89 years across about two dozen US areas. Germline V CDR1 and CDR2: WNHNN, SYGVQD (reference sequence). This CDR3 region has 16 residues. The V gene end was trimmed by 0 bases and the J gene end by 6 bases; junction bases not matched to a gene: 8. Data came from immunoSEQ multiplex PCR; TCRdb stores just in-frame clones and leaves some out. The sample lists about 280,000 clones, approximately 90% occurring once. The sequenced material came from PBMCs or T cells enriched from blood (not recorded which). The genes are TRBV10-1 and TRBJ2-3; 8 bases map to TRBD2. The source of this sequence is a woman aged 60 to 75 in a cohort exposed to, infected with or recovered from COVID-19 (not recorded which). The CDR3 protein is CASSESSGSWGDTQYF. The CDR3 DNA sequence: TGCGCCAGCAGTGAGTCAAGCGGGAGCTGGGGGGATACGCAGTATTTT.